A selection of T cell receptor beta chains follows, all from one sample in a study of regulatory T cells in long-lasting Graves disease. TCRdb analysed the multiplex PCR reads with MiXCR anew, one entry per CDR3 protein. The sample carries about 430,000 distinct CDR3 sequences, 15% recorded once. These data are also associated with another study on T cells in Graves' hyperthyroidism and ophthalmopathy.

This material consisted of peripheral blood mononuclear cells (PBMCs), taken at new diagnosis, from a patient treated with antithyroid drugs. Every receptor here comes from a woman aged 35 to 49 with Graves disease. Both conserved end residues are part of each CDR3. Fields, in order: J gene, D gene, clone size, V gene, CDR3 protein, CDR3 DNA. D genes are given only for firm matches. Clone size is not always given. Where it is, it says once, few, many or a class for expanded clones.

>TRBJ2-1|TRBD1|many|TRBV11-3
CASSSRGQGVYNEQFF
TGTGCCAGCAGCTCAAGGGGACAGGGAGTATACAATGAGCAGTTCTTC
>TRBJ2-1|.|many|TRBV11-3
CASRGDGKYNEQFF
TGTGCCAGCAGGGGGGACGGAAAGTACAATGAGCAGTTCTTC
>TRBJ1-5|TRBD1|many|TRBV11-2
CASSTGTGANQPQHF
TGTGCCAGCAGCACCGGGACAGGGGCCAATCAGCCCCAGCATTTT
>TRBJ2-1|.|many|TRBV11-2
CASSHVGGEQFF
TGTGCCAGCAGCCACGTGGGGGGTGAGCAGTTCTTC
>TRBJ2-1|TRBD2|many|TRBV7-6
CASSQTLAGANEQFF
TGTGCCAGCAGCCAGACGTTAGCGGGAGCCAATGAGCAGTTCTTC
>TRBJ2-1|TRBD1|.|TRBV5-1
CASGRPTGTSNEQFF
TGCGCCAGCGGCCGCCCGACAGGGACGAGCAATGAGCAGTTCTTC
>TRBJ2-5|TRBD2|few|TRBV5-6
CASRPIGTSGRWGLQETQYF
TGTGCCAGCAGGCCCATTGGGACTAGCGGGAGATGGGGTCTCCAAGAGACCCAGTACTTC
>TRBJ2-7|TRBD2|many|TRBV6-2/TRBV6-3
CASSPAFGTSGSNPYEQYF
TGTGCCAGCAGTCCAGCCTTTGGGACTAGCGGGAGCAATCCCTACGAGCAGTACTTC
>TRBJ1-4|.|many|TRBV2
CASSEPGKEKLFF
TGTGCCAGCAGTGAGCCAGGGAAAGAAAAACTGTTTTTT
>TRBJ2-2|TRBD1|.|TRBV27
CASSLNQGAFTGELFF
TGTGCCAGCAGTTTAAATCAGGGGGCTTTCACCGGGGAGCTGTTTTTT
>TRBJ2-7|.|few|TRBV7-9
CASSWDFTSYEQYF
TGTGCCAGCAGCTGGGACTTTACCTCCTACGAGCAGTACTTC
>TRBJ2-5|.|many|TRBV2
CASIGGRGGETQYF
TGTGCCAGCATTGGGGGCCGAGGTGGGGAGACCCAGTACTTC
>TRBJ2-7|.|many|TRBV12-5
CASGLRSGSTLYEQYF
TGTGCTAGTGGTTTGAGGTCTGGTAGCACCCTCTACGAGCAGTACTTC
>TRBJ1-1|.|many|TRBV28
CASSLPRTVYTEAFF
TGTGCCAGCAGTTTACCGAGGACCGTGTACACTGAAGCTTTCTTT
>TRBJ2-5|.|few|TRBV6-5
CASSYPGGASQETQYF
TGTGCCAGCAGTTACCCCGGCGGGGCCTCCCAAGAGACCCAGTACTTC
>TRBJ2-7|TRBD1|.|TRBV5-6
CASSTRQGSYEQYF
TGTGCCAGCAGCACCAGACAGGGGTCCTACGAGCAGTACTTC
>TRBJ1-2|.|.|TRBV12-3/TRBV12-4
CASSSGNNYGYTF
TGTGCCAGCAGTAGCGGAAATAACTATGGCTACACCTTC
>TRBJ1-2|TRBD1|.|TRBV6-1
CASSATGVDGYTF
TGTGCCAGCAGTGCGACAGGGGTCGATGGCTACACCTTC
>TRBJ2-3|TRBD2|few|TRBV20-1
CSGQRTSGSAIWKTDTQYF
TGCAGTGGCCAAAGGACTAGCGGGAGTGCAATCTGGAAAACAGATACGCAGTATTTT
>TRBJ1-2|.|many|TRBV11-2
CASSYQGNGYTF
TGTGCCAGCAGCTACCAGGGTAATGGCTACACCTTC
>TRBJ2-5|.|many|TRBV12-3/TRBV12-4
CASSLQGREIETQYF
TGTGCCAGCAGCTTACAGGGGCGGGAGATCGAGACCCAGTACTTC
>TRBJ1-1|TRBD1|.|TRBV6-2/TRBV6-3
CASRPLWPPRGRPTEAFF
TGTGCCAGCAGACCTCTCTGGCCCCCCAGGGGGCGCCCCACTGAAGCTTTCTTT
>TRBJ1-5|.|few|TRBV19
CASSIPGLSQPQHF
TGTGCCAGTAGTATCCCAGGGTTGAGTCAGCCCCAGCATTTT
>TRBJ2-1|TRBD2|.|TRBV6-2/TRBV6-3
CASRAAGGDEQFF
TGTGCCAGCAGGGCGGCGGGAGGCGATGAGCAGTTCTTC
>TRBJ1-6|.|many|TRBV12-3/TRBV12-4
CASSGQTDSPLHF
TGTGCCAGCAGTGGACAGACCGATTCACCCCTCCACTTT
>TRBJ2-7|TRBD1|few|TRBV5-1
CASSLYGTGSKEQYF
TGCGCCAGCAGCTTATACGGGACAGGGTCAAAAGAGCAGTACTTC
>TRBJ2-2|.|.|TRBV7-9
CASSFVRPWELFF
TGTGCCAGCAGCTTCGTTCGTCCGTGGGAGCTGTTTTTT
>TRBJ2-5|TRBD1|.|TRBV10-2
CASSEAGTGDETQYF
TGCGCCAGCAGTGAAGCCGGGACAGGGGATGAGACCCAGTACTTC
>TRBJ2-1|TRBD2|many|TRBV7-2
CASSLGGLAGGKEQFF
TGTGCCAGCAGCTTAGGTGGACTAGCGGGAGGCAAGGAGCAGTTCTTC
>TRBJ2-6|TRBD2|.|TRBV20-1
CSAWTSGSTGANVLTF
TGCAGTGCCTGGACTAGCGGGAGTACTGGGGCCAACGTCCTGACTTTC
>TRBJ2-5|TRBD1|few|TRBV6-1
CAGQYRGDETQYF
TGTGCCGGGCAATACAGGGGCGACGAGACCCAGTACTTC
>TRBJ2-7|.|few|TRBV9
CASSVASEGEQYF
TGTGCCAGCAGCGTAGCTTCTGAGGGCGAGCAGTACTTC
>TRBJ2-7|TRBD2|many|TRBV27
CASSQRTSEWYEQYF
TGTGCCAGCAGTCAGAGGACTAGCGAATGGTACGAGCAGTACTTC
>TRBJ2-2|TRBD1|.|TRBV3-1
CASSQVWGSGQGRTGELFF
TGTGCCAGCAGCCAAGTCTGGGGATCGGGACAGGGGAGGACCGGGGAGCTGTTTTTT
>TRBJ1-1|TRBD1|many|TRBV11-3
CASSLGLWGQGSHTAEAFF
TGTGCCAGCAGCTTAGGGCTGTGGGGACAGGGCTCCCATACTGCTGAAGCTTTCTTT
>TRBJ2-3|TRBD2|many|TRBV5-4
CASSSGTRTDTQYF
TGTGCCAGCAGCTCCGGGACTAGAACAGATACGCAGTATTTT
>TRBJ2-1|TRBD2|few|TRBV6-1
CASFEGGSYNEQFF
TGTGCCAGTTTCGAGGGAGGGTCCTACAATGAGCAGTTCTTC
>TRBJ1-2|.|few|TRBV28
CASSIYRVYTF
TGTGCCAGCAGTATCTACAGGGTTTACACCTTC
>TRBJ1-5|.|many|TRBV12-5
CASGLPGANHQPQHF
TGTGCTAGTGGTTTGCCCGGGGCTAACCACCAGCCCCAGCATTTT
>TRBJ2-7|.|.|TRBV7-2
CASSLGPPGTAYEQYF
TGTGCCAGCAGCTTAGGACCCCCCGGGACGGCCTACGAGCAGTACTTC
>TRBJ2-7|TRBD2|.|TRBV7-2
CASSLEGISGSEQYF
TGTGCCAGCAGCTTAGAAGGGATTAGCGGGAGCGAGCAGTACTTC